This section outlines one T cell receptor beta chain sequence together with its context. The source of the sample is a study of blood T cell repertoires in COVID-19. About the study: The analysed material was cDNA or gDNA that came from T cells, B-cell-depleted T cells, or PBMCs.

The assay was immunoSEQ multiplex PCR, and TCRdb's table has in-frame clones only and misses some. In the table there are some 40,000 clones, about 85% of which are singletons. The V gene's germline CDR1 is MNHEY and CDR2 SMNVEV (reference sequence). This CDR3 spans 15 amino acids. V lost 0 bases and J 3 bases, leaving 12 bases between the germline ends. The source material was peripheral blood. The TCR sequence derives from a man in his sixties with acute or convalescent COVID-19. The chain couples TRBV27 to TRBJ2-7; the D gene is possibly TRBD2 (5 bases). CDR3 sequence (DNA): TGTGCCAGCAGTTTATCCCCTTGGACTCACTACGAGCAGTACTTC. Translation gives CASSLSPWTHYEQYF.